This TCR beta chain was obtained from a study of shared clonotypes between healthy human individuals. There are 17 residues in the CDR3. CDR1 is PRHDT, CDR2 FYEKMQ, per germline (reference sequence). J gave up 5 bases and V 3 bases, and 10 bases lay outside the gene matches. Repertoires were generated with immunoSEQ multiplex PCR, while TCRdb's copy carries only in-frame clones and drops some. Of roughly 1,800,000 clones listed, roughly 95% are singletons. Naive CD8 cells comprised CD45RO-negative, CCR7-positively selected cells, excluding terminally differentiated effector memory CD45RA+ cells. The source of this sequence is a man younger than 30 in good health. The chain has TRBV13 and TRBJ2-3, with 11 bases matching TRBD2. Material: naive CD8+ T cells sorted from blood. This CDR3 reads CASSFTMPLAGGDTQYF. The CDR3, as DNA: TGTGCCAGCAGCTTTACGATGCCTCTAGCGGGAGGAGATACGCAGTATTTT.